This T cell receptor beta chain was observed in a study of cytomegalovirus exposure and HLA in healthy donors. About the research overall: Approximately 85 million unique TCRs from HLA-typed donors were held in an early data release.

V was pared by 4 bases and J by 2 bases, with 12 bases between. Germline assignment: CDR1 SGHDT and CDR2 YYEEEE. The CDR3 extends over 14 amino acids. This clone was recorded a few times. Its cognate antigen is unknown. PCR amplification relied on 60 Vbeta primers (plus 13 Jbeta primers). Repertoires were generated with immunoSEQ multiplex PCR, while TCRdb's copy carries only in-frame clones and drops some. The data show about 130,000 clones, roughly four fifths seen once. Study-wide findings and caveats: Accurate HLA-A and HLA-B prediction from TCR beta sequences was reported for most subjects. A later analysis, which compared TCR beta chains of equal frequency, found the HLA-associated ones more clonally expanded. Rarity held for most TCR sequences, but there were some public TCRs that occurred in many donors.

V usage is TRBV5-6 and J usage is TRBJ2-5; TRBD2 is a possible D gene (6 bases). The receptor comes from a boy younger than 18 in good health and CMV-seronegative. Sequencing was done on a sample of PBMCs. CDR3 sequence reads: CASSGDFLQETQYF. In nucleotides, the CDR3 is TGTGCCAGCAGCGGGGACTTTCTACAAGAGACCCAGTACTTC.